This TCR beta chain was obtained from a study of high-grade serous ovarian cancer treatment subgroups. Overall study results and limits: CDR1 and CDR2 were left unanalyzed; analyses focused on CDR3.

V lost 5 bases to trimming and J lost 8 bases, with 9 bases between them. This CDR3 is built from 11 residues. The V gene's germline CDR1 is MNHEY and CDR2 SVGAGI. Libraries were prepared by immunoSEQ multiplex PCR; TCRdb keeps only in-frame clonotypes and omits some of them. Seen here are 2,000 to 2,500 clones, roughly four fifths observed once, and the top ten hold approximately 10%. Tumor tissue was taken before any definitive surgery or chemotherapy was given. Comments on this clone: Its antigen is unknown.

The chain uses TRBV6-5 and TRBJ1-2; tentative D call: TRBD1 (5 bases). Sequenced: tumor tissue. The clonotype originates from a human donor with high-grade serous ovarian cancer. This CDR3 is CASSTGTGYTF. The DNA for the CDR3 is TGTGCCAGCAGTACCGGGACCGGCTACACCTTC.